This paragraph reports one TCR beta chain. Antigen unknown. The CDR3 sequence is 15 residues long. The V and J ends lost 4 bases and 5 bases, in that order; junction bases with no gene match: 5. CDR1 and CDR2 from the germline V gene are SGHNT and YYREEE (reference sequence). It was with a sample-barcoded 5' primer and a J-beta primer mix that a second PCR of roughly 6 to 12 cycles was run. Sequencing of every sample gave 3 million or more CDR3-containing paired-end reads. TCRdb independently ran MiXCR on the 5' RACE reads; one entry per CDR3 protein. The sample has about 1.7 million distinct CDR3 sequences; roughly 30% are singletons. Every sample gave at least 5 micrograms of total RNA when it was extracted. The sample originates from a study of blood T cells in healthy people across ages. General study findings and limits: Naive T cell percentage strongly correlated with TCR beta diversity.

The receptor's source is a woman in her thirties in good health. What was sequenced was blood. The chain has TRBV5-4 and TRBJ2-3, with 12 bases lining up with TRBD1. In DNA, the CDR3 is TGTGCCAGCAGCCCGGGACAGGGGGCGGTAGATACGCAGTATTTT. It yields the protein CASSPGQGAVDTQYF.